This passage covers 18 T cell receptor beta chains from one sample sequenced in a study of cytomegalovirus exposure and HLA in healthy donors. It was with 60 Vbeta and 13 Jbeta primers that the PCR ran. The table came from immunoSEQ multiplex PCR; TCRdb's copy has only in-frame clones and leaves some out. The table includes approximately 100,000 clones, around 73% detected once. The sample was PBMCs. The receptors here all came from a man aged 40-50 years in good health and CMV-seronegative.

The chain employs TRBV7-9 and TRBJ2-5, with 9 positions matching TRBD1. Germline V CDR1 and CDR2: SEHNR, FQNEAQ (reference sequence). V trimming: 7 bases; J trimming: 3 bases; junction bases outside the gene matches: 9. This CDR3 has 15 amino acids. The CDR3 DNA sequence: TGTGCCAGCAATCCAGAGACAGGGGGAAAAGAGACCCAGTACTTC. Protein product: CASNPETGGKETQYF.

V and J are TRBV11-2 and TRBJ2-3, with 9 bases fitting TRBD2. CDR3 length: 16 residues. Germline assignment: CDR1 SGHAT and CDR2 FQNNGV. The J segment lost 6 bases and the V segment lost 6 bases, leaving 13 bases of the junction unmatched. Written as DNA, the CDR3 is TGTGCCAGCAGTTTATCACGGCGGGGGGGCCTGGATACGCAGTATTTT. It translates to CASSLSRRGGLDTQYF. The whole variable domain, filled in from reference TRBV11-2 and TRBJ2-3, reads EAGVAQSPRYKIIEKRQSVAFWCNPISGHATLYWYQQILGQGPKLLIQFQNNGVVDDSQLPKDRFSAERLKGVDSTLKIQPAKLEDSAVYLCASSLSRRGGLDTQYFGPGTRLTVL.

The genes are TRBV5-1 and TRBJ1-2; TRBD1 aligns across 11 bases. Germline trimming cut 0 bases from V and 4 bases from J; bases unmatched to any gene: 8. CDR1 is SGHRS, CDR2 YFSETQ, per germline. This CDR3 is built from 17 residues. The DNA of the CDR3 is TGCGCCAGCAGCTTGGCAACTCGGACAGGGGGCCGCTATGGCTACACCTTC. It is translated as CASSLATRTGGRYGYTF.

The V and J genes are TRBV5-5 and TRBJ2-7, with TRBD1 identical over 7 bases. The V gene end was trimmed by 1 base and the J gene end by 2 bases; junction bases not matched to a gene: 6. Germline V gene sequence: CDR1 SGHKS, CDR2 YYEKEE (reference sequence). This CDR3 region has 15 residues. The CDR3 reads CASSLFLGTAYEQYF. CDR3 coding DNA: TGTGCCAGCAGCTTGTTCCTCGGGACAGCCTACGAGCAGTACTTC.

The chain combines TRBV7-2 with TRBJ1-2, with 11 bases fitting TRBD1. Germline loops: CDR1 SGHTA, CDR2 FQGNSA. The V gene end was trimmed by 1 base and the J gene end by 6 bases; junction bases not matched to a gene: 4. The CDR3 runs 15 residues. The CDR3 reads CASSLGTGGGDGYTF. CDR3 DNA: TGTGCCAGCAGCTTAGGGACAGGGGGCGGGGATGGCTACACCTTC.

The chain combines TRBV4-3 with TRBJ1-5; perhaps TRBD1 as D (6 bases). V lost 0 bases and J lost 2, with 11 bases in between. The CDR3 consists of 16 residues. CDR1 and CDR2 from the germline V gene are LGHNA and YSLEER. CDR3 loop: CASSQDRAGGNQPQHF. In nucleotides, the CDR3 is TGCGCCAGCAGCCAAGATCGGGCAGGGGGCAATCAGCCCCAGCATTTT.

V gene TRBV6-4 combines with J gene TRBJ1-1; the D gene is possibly TRBD1 (5 bases). The germline gives CDR1 MRHNA, CDR2 SNTAGT. V lost 6 bases and J lost 0, with 11 bases in between. This CDR3 contains 14 residues. The CDR3 loop is CASRDTSLNTEAFF. DNA for the CDR3: TGTGCCAGCAGGGACACAAGTTTGAACACTGAAGCTTTCTTT.

This clone has more than one count but fewer than ten. The J gene is TRBJ2-7, the V gene TRBV7-9; a weak D match, TRBD1 (5 bases). CDR1 is SEHNR, CDR2 FQNEAQ, per germline (reference sequence). V was trimmed by 5 bases and J by 5 bases, leaving 13 bases between them. The length of the CDR3 is 13 residues. CDR3 in amino acids: CASSHSAGNEQYF. DNA of the CDR3: TGTGCCAGCAGCCACTCCGCAGGGAACGAGCAGTACTTC.

The chain joins TRBV9 to TRBJ2-1; 12 nucleotides align to TRBD2. J lost 7 bases, V lost 0 bases, and 8 bases had no gene match. CDR3 length: 17 residues. Germline values: CDR1 SGDLS, CDR2 YYNGEE. This chain's CDR3 is CASSVEVPSGGANEQFF. The DNA for the CDR3 is TGTGCCAGCAGCGTAGAGGTACCTAGCGGGGGGGCGAATGAGCAGTTCTTC.

The CDR3 DNA reads TGCGCCAGCAGCTTGGCCAGCGGATCTAATGAAAAACTGTTTTTT. Translating gives CASSLASGSNEKLFF. The gene calls are TRBV5-1 and TRBJ1-4; no clear D. Looked up from germline, CDR1 is SGHRS and CDR2 is YFSETQ. The CDR3 covers 15 residues. Trimming took off 0 bases at V and 3 bases at J, with 9 bases between the two ends.

The chain combines TRBV2 with TRBJ1-2; unclear D gene. This CDR3 contains 11 residues. Germline V gives CDR1 SNHLY, CDR2 FYNNEI. The ends were cut back, 2 bases at V and 14 bases at J, with 12 bases in the middle. CDR3: CASSELGRLTF. The CDR3 nucleotides read TGTGCCAGCAGTGAATTGGGCCGGCTGACCTTC. The whole variable domain, remainder taken from reference TRBV2 and TRBJ1-2, is EPEVTQTPSHQVTQMGQEVILRCVPISNHLYFYWYRQILGQKVEFLVSFYNNEISEKSEIFDDQFSVERPDGSNFTLKIRSTKLEDSAMYFCASSELGRLTFGSGTRLTVV.

This clone occurred once. The chain is built from TRBV7-6 and TRBJ2-3; 7 nucleotides line up with TRBD1. Germline V gene lookup returns CDR1 SGHVS and CDR2 FNYEAQ. This CDR3 comprises 14 residues. Trimming at V came to 5 bases and at J to 8 bases, leaving 10 bases not matched to a gene. The CDR3 region is CASSQGTADFTQYF. CDR3 DNA: TGTGCCAGCAGCCAAGGGACAGCCGATTTTACGCAGTATTTT.

CDR3 sequence (DNA): TGTGCCAGCAGCTTAGGTGGCGGGACTAGGTACAATGAGCAGTTCTTC. Protein: CASSLGGGTRYNEQFF. The J gene is TRBJ2-1, the V gene TRBV7-2; 8 bases map to TRBD2. The CDR3 covers 16 residues. Germline-derived CDR1 and CDR2 are SGHTA and FQGNSA. Losses at the gene ends were 1 base for V and 4 bases for J; bases not matched to a gene: 6.

In regard to this clone: Other DNA sequences of this sample code for an identical CDR3. The gene calls are TRBV27 and TRBJ1-2, with 11 bases fitting TRBD1. CDR1 and CDR2 (germline): MNHEY, SMNVEV (reference sequence). CDR3 length equals 14 residues. V dropped 5 bases and J dropped 7; count of bases not matched to a gene: 6. The CDR3, as DNA: TGTGCCAGCAGTCCGAGTGGGACAGGGGGTGGCTACACCTTC. Translated: CASSPSGTGGGYTF.

The V gene is TRBV6-1, the J gene TRBJ1-2; 7 bases fit TRBD1. After removal of 2 bases from V and 3 bases from J, the junction contained 6 bases not matched to a gene. Germline V gene data show CDR1 as MNHNS and CDR2 as SASEGT. This CDR3 is built from 15 residues. CDR3 sequence: CASSESQGQHYGYTF. CDR3 sequence (DNA): TGTGCCAGCAGTGAAAGTCAGGGACAGCACTATGGCTACACCTTC.

Worth noting for this clone: The junction departs from the called germline gene at one end, perhaps through a read error. The gene calls are TRBV7-7 and TRBJ2-5; maybe TRBD2 (5 bases). CDR3 length: 15 residues. Germline V gene sequence: CDR1 SSHAT, CDR2 FNYEAQ (reference sequence). The CDR3, as DNA: TGTGCTAGCAGCCTCCTCCCGGGGTCAGGAGAGACCCGGTACTTC. It specifies CASSLLPGSGETRYF.

The chain combines TRBV5-4 with TRBJ2-1; perhaps TRBD2 as D (6 bases). Looked up from germline, CDR1 is SGHNT and CDR2 is YYREEE (reference sequence). V lost 2 bases and J lost 7, with 16 bases in between. CDR3 length: 15 residues. The CDR3 reads CASSLGTGLGNEQFF. The CDR3 bases are TGTGCCAGCAGCTTAGGGACTGGGCTAGGGAATGAGCAGTTCTTC.

The CDR3: CASSSRQGMTGELFF. In DNA, the CDR3 is TGTGCCAGCAGCTCCCGACAGGGTATGACCGGGGAGCTGTTTTTT. This chain connects TRBV7-2 to TRBJ2-2; 7 nucleotides align to TRBD1. Germline V gene lookup returns CDR1 SGHTA and CDR2 FQGNSA. The CDR3 runs to 15 residues. V lost 4 bases and J lost 5; bases outside the gene matches: 7.